Given below is one TCR beta chain in context. As originally analysed: Reference gene primer amplification yielded estimated nucleated cell counts. Profiled with immunoSEQ multiplex PCR; TCRdb holds only in-frame clones, not every one. V and J calls and clone size are copied from that table; D and trimming were computed from the DNA. Of 200,000 to 250,000 clones in the sample, 82% were seen once. This sample is part of a study of blood T cell repertoires in COVID-19. About the study: Some COVID-19 samples were acute and others convalescent; all came from the United States, Italy and Spain. In each case, the material was cDNA or gDNA derived from T cells, B-cell-depleted T cells, or PBMCs.

This TCR was sampled from an elderly woman with acute or convalescent COVID-19. What was sequenced was peripheral blood.

The CDR3 region is CASSQEVLWGQVGFGYTF. Written as DNA, the CDR3 is TGCGCCAGCAGCCAAGAAGTTTTGTGGGGACAGGTTGGTTTTGGCTACACCTTC. This chain links TRBV4-1 with TRBJ1-2, with 8 bases aligning to TRBD1. Trimming cost V 0 bases and J 7 bases; bases outside gene matches: 16. CDR1 is MGHRA, CDR2 YSYEKL, per germline. The CDR3 runs 18 residues.